This passage covers 24 T cell receptor beta chains from one sample sequenced in a study of OX40 agonist ivuxolimab in advanced cancers. Data came from immunoSEQ multiplex PCR; TCRdb stores just in-frame clones and leaves some out. Of tens of thousands of clones listed, around 88% are singletons. The material was CD4+ or CD8+ T cells sorted from blood, obtained in a trial of the OX40 agonist ivuxolimab. These receptors originate from an adult with an advanced solid tumor such as melanoma, head and neck, liver or kidney cancer.

The rearrangement links TRBV5-1 to TRBJ2-1; possibly TRBD1 or TRBD2 for D (5 bases each). V was trimmed by 4 bases and J by 9 bases, leaving 20 bases between them. The germline V gene encodes CDR1 SGHRS and CDR2 YFSETQ. This CDR3 spans 15 amino acids. The CDR3 protein is CASSASGTPAAEQFF. The CDR3 DNA is TGCGCCAGCAGCGCCTCCGGGACGCCGGCGGCTGAGCAGTTCTTC. The full variable domain, rest sourced from reference TRBV5-1 and TRBJ2-1, is KAGVTQTPRYLIKTRGQQVTLSCSPISGHRSVSWYQQTPGQGLQFLFEYFSETQRNKGNFPGRFSGRQFSNSRSEMNVSTLELGDSALYLCASSASGTPAAEQFFGPGTRLTVL.

The chain employs TRBV4-1 and TRBJ1-2; no clear D. The CDR3 length is 11 residues. V was shortened by 4 bases and J by 13 bases, with 13 bases between the two germline ends. Germline lookup yields CDR1 MGHRA and CDR2 YSYEKL. CDR3 in amino acids: CASSLPGERTF. DNA of the CDR3: TGCGCCAGCAGCCTCCCGGGCGAGCGCACCTTC.

This clone was seen a handful of times. The J gene is TRBJ2-1, the V gene TRBV12-5; 9 nucleotides match TRBD1. The V segment lost 7 bases and the J segment 15 bases; nucleotides outside the gene matches: 10. Germline CDR1 LGHNT, CDR2 FRNRAP. The CDR3 is 12 amino acids. CDR3 DNA sequence: TGTGCTAGTGCCTTTGGACGGGACAGGGTGTTCTTC. As protein: CASAFGRDRVFF.

V gene TRBV9 combines with J gene TRBJ2-1; no firm D call. The CDR3 extends over 13 amino acids. The V and J ends lost 0 bases and 6 bases respectively, with 7 bases between them. Germline V gene data show CDR1 as SGDLS and CDR2 as YYNGEE. For the CDR3, the DNA is TGTGCCAGCAGCGTAGAGCCGTCCAATGAGCAGTTCTTC. Its protein product is CASSVEPSNEQFF.

The chain links TRBV11-1 to TRBJ1-1; 9 bases line up with TRBD1. J was trimmed by 11 bases and V by 5 bases; bases with no gene match: 9. The CDR3 has 13 residues. Germline lookup yields CDR1 SGHAT and CDR2 FQDESV (reference sequence). The CDR3, as DNA: TGTGCCAGCAGCGCAACAGGGGGCGTTGGGGCTTTCTTT. Protein: CASSATGGVGAFF.

This chain connects TRBV10-3 to TRBJ2-7, with TRBD1 matching 7 bases. With 4 bases clipped from V and 3 bases from J, the junction kept 3 bases outside the gene matches. CDR3 length equals 13 residues. CDR1 and CDR2 from the germline V gene are ENHRY and SYGVKD. CDR3 sequence reads: CAISGTGLYEQYF. The CDR3, as DNA: TGTGCCATCAGTGGGACAGGACTCTACGAGCAGTACTTC.

V and J are TRBV7-2 and TRBJ1-2; unclear D gene. The V end lost 4 bases, the J end lost 2 bases, and 8 bases lay between the germline ends. From germline, CDR1 is SGHTA and CDR2 FQGNSA. The CDR3 totals 13 residues. CDR3: CASSSYGNYGYTF. CDR3 in DNA: TGTGCCAGCAGCTCCTACGGAAACTATGGCTACACCTTC.

This clone was observed a single time. The chain links TRBV1 to TRBJ1-4; the tabulated D call, TRBD1, remains unverified against the DNA. TRBV1 is tagged as a pseudogene. This CDR3 is built from 14 residues. In DNA, the CDR3 is TGCACCAGCAGCCATCCCCTCAGGGCTGAAAAACTGTTTTTT. Its protein is CTSSHPLRAEKLFF.

The rearrangement links TRBV5-4 to TRBJ2-6, with a possible D match to TRBD1 (5 bases). The V gene lost 7 bases and the J gene lost 2 bases, with 10 bases spanning the gap. The CDR3 has 14 amino acids. The germline V gene has CDR1 SGHNT and CDR2 YYREEE (reference sequence). In DNA, the CDR3 is TGTGCCAGCGCGACAGTACCTGGGGCCAACGTCCTGACTTTC. Amino acids: CASATVPGANVLTF.

The gene calls are TRBV30 and TRBJ1-3; a weak D match, TRBD1 (6 bases). The CDR3 covers 13 residues. Germline V gene lookup returns CDR1 GTSNPN and CDR2 SVGIG (reference sequence). V dropped 5 bases and J dropped 4 bases, with 12 bases sitting between them. For the CDR3, the DNA is TGTGCCTGGGGTAGGGGGTTCGGAAACACCATATATTTT. It yields the protein CAWGRGFGNTIYF.

J is TRBJ1-1 and V is TRBV14; possible D gene TRBD1, 6 bases. The CDR3 has 14 residues. The V end lost 0 bases, the J end lost 1 base, and 6 bases lay between the germline ends. Germline lookup yields CDR1 SGHDN and CDR2 FVKESK. The CDR3 bases are TGTGCCAGCAGCCAAGACAGGGGGAACACTGAAGCTTTCTTT. Encoded protein: CASSQDRGNTEAFF.

The chain carries TRBV2 and TRBJ2-2; D is uncertain. Per germline, CDR1 SNHLY and CDR2 FYNNEI. This CDR3 has 13 amino acids. V was cut by 8 bases and J by 1 base, with 8 bases left in between. CDR3 DNA: TGTGCCAGCGCCACTGTGAACACCGGGGAGCTGTTTTTT. This encodes CASATVNTGELFF.

This chain uses TRBV29-1 with TRBJ2-2; D is perhaps TRBD1 or TRBD2 (6 bases each). Germline V lookup: CDR1 SQVTM, CDR2 ANQGSEA. This CDR3 contains 13 residues. Trimming removed 4 bases at V and 6 bases at J, with 12 bases between. In DNA, the CDR3 is TGCAGCGTTGGGGGGGCCAGTGCCGGGGAGCTGTTTTTT. Translated: CSVGGASAGELFF.

The J gene is TRBJ2-1, the V gene TRBV19; TRBD2 matches at 7 bases. This CDR3 has 18 residues. The germline gives CDR1 LNHDA, CDR2 SQIVND (reference sequence). V lost 1 base to trimming and J lost 5 bases; unmatched junction nucleotides: 14. CDR3 sequence: CASSIVNPTSDTNNEQFF. CDR3 sequence (DNA): TGTGCCAGTAGTATAGTTAATCCCACTAGCGATACAAACAATGAGCAGTTCTTC.

The rearrangement joins TRBV2 to TRBJ2-3; D is undetermined. Germline values: CDR1 SNHLY, CDR2 FYNNEI. The V end was cut by 4 bases, the J end by 0 bases, with 11 bases between. The CDR3 is made up of 15 amino acids. Here the CDR3 DNA reads TGTGCCAGCAGTGCGGACCATTCTAGCACAGATACGCAGTATTTT. This translates into CASSADHSSTDTQYF.

The sample holds a few counts of this clone. The chain employs TRBV7-8 and TRBJ2-7, with 9 positions matching TRBD1. Germline V gives CDR1 SGHVS, CDR2 FQNEAQ. J lost 3 bases, V lost 4 bases, and 7 bases had no gene match. The CDR3 consists of 15 residues. Written as DNA, the CDR3 is TGTGCCAGCAGCTACAAGGGGACAGGGATCTACGAGCAGTACTTC. It encodes CASSYKGTGIYEQYF.

The chain has TRBV5-5 and TRBJ2-1; D is perhaps TRBD1 (5 bases). The CDR3 totals 16 residues. CDR1 and CDR2 (germline): SGHKS, YYEKEE (reference sequence). Trimming left V 0 bases short and J 7 bases short, with 17 bases between. CDR3 coding DNA: TGTGCCAGCAGCTTGGTACCAGGGTCCCAGATTAATGAGCAGTTCTTC. Amino acid sequence: CASSLVPGSQINEQFF.

This clone was counted only a few times. V usage is TRBV28 and J usage is TRBJ1-1, with D possibly matching TRBD1 (6 bases). V lost 8 bases and J lost 1, with 14 bases in between. CDR3 length: 14 residues. Per the germline V gene, CDR1 is MDHEN and CDR2 is SYDVKM. The CDR3 here is CASGLQGGNTEAFF. In DNA form, the CDR3 reads TGTGCCAGCGGGTTACAGGGAGGGAACACTGAAGCTTTCTTT.

The gene calls are TRBV15 and TRBJ1-5; no clear D gene. CDR1 and CDR2 (germline): LNHNV, YYDKDF (reference sequence). Deletions cut 4 bases from V and 1 base from J, with 5 bases between. This CDR3 is 13 amino acids long. The CDR3 spells CATSTESNQPQHF. The CDR3 nucleotides are TGTGCCACCAGCACGGAGAGCAATCAGCCCCAGCATTTT.

The gene calls are TRBV9 and TRBJ2-7; D not certain. Per the germline V gene, CDR1 is SGDLS and CDR2 is YYNGEE. This CDR3 is built from 15 residues. Trimming left V 0 bases short and J 2 bases short, with 12 bases between. The CDR3 region is CASSVGVGFTYEQYF. The CDR3 DNA reads as TGTGCCAGCAGCGTAGGGGTAGGGTTTACCTACGAGCAGTACTTC.

The gene calls are TRBV6-5 and TRBJ2-5, with D unclear. Germline values: CDR1 MNHEY, CDR2 SVGAGI. The CDR3 has 13 amino acids. V gave up 5 bases and J gave up 5 bases, with 12 bases separating them. CDR3 nucleotides: TGTGCCAGCAGTATAGGAATGTTGGAGACCCAGTACTTC. Its protein is CASSIGMLETQYF.

This chain joins TRBV19 and TRBJ2-1; weak D call: TRBD2 (6 bases). Deletions cut 6 bases from V and 0 bases from J, with 12 bases between. Germline loops: CDR1 LNHDA, CDR2 SQIVND (reference sequence). CDR3 length: 15 amino acids. In DNA form, the CDR3 reads TGTGCCAGTAGACCCCCCGGGGGCTCCTACAATGAGCAGTTCTTC. Protein: CASRPPGGSYNEQFF.

The chain couples TRBV7-9 to TRBJ1-2; D is possibly TRBD1 (6 bases). Deletions cut 0 bases from V and 2 bases from J, with 10 bases between. Germline CDR1 and CDR2: SEHNR and FQNEAQ (reference sequence). The CDR3 runs to 15 residues. The CDR3 sequence: CASSLAHTGNYGYTF. CDR3 bases: TGTGCCAGCAGCTTAGCGCATACAGGGAACTATGGCTACACCTTC.

This clone was observed a few times. The chain links TRBV28 to TRBJ2-3, with D unresolved. There are 17 residues in the CDR3. Germline-derived CDR1 and CDR2 are MDHEN and SYDVKM. The V and J ends lost 1 base and 3 bases respectively, with 17 bases between them. CDR3 sequence reads: CASSLSSNARRTDTQYF. The CDR3 bases are TGTGCCAGCAGTTTATCGTCCAACGCGCGCCGGACAGATACGCAGTATTTT.